What follows are 14 T cell receptor beta chains derived from one specimen sequenced in a study of human T cells and chemical hapten exposure. Indicated time point: patch test 2, 6 weeks after DPC sensitization. Noted treatment: therapeutic diphenylcyclopropenone sensitization with weekly scalp DPC. Via MiXCR, TCRdb re-called the RACE reads, giving one row per CDR3 protein. Counted here are about 140,000 distinct CDR3 sequences, 12% occurring once; the ten biggest clones make up around 1.4%. Sequencing used whole blood, obtained in connection with sensitization to the hapten diphenylcyclopropenone (DPC). These receptors originate from a woman in her forties or fifties with alopecia areata. Some clones in this sample may be carry-over from other donors' samples.

This clonotype occurred a few times. V gene TRBV4-2 combines with J gene TRBJ1-2; 8 positions agree with TRBD1. Germline V CDR1 and CDR2: LGHNA, YNFKEQ. The length of the CDR3 is 15 residues. Germline trimming cut 4 bases from V and 2 bases from J; bases unmatched to any gene: 6. CDR3: CASSPSTGGNYGYTF. DNA of the CDR3: TGTGCCAGCAGCCCGAGTACAGGGGGAAACTATGGCTACACCTTC.

This clonotype was observed a handful of times. The chain's CDR3 is CSAREPSSYNEQFF. The DNA of the CDR3 is TGCAGTGCTAGAGAGCCTAGCTCCTACAATGAGCAGTTCTTC. This chain links TRBV20-1 with TRBJ2-1; the D is unclear. Looked up from germline, CDR1 is DFQATT and CDR2 is SNEGSKA (reference sequence). The CDR3 loop spans 14 amino acids. V lost 0 bases and J 0 bases, leaving 6 bases between the germline ends.

This clonotype has a count of ten or more. The chain has TRBV29-1 and TRBJ2-3, with unresolved D. The length of the CDR3 is 12 residues. Germline V gene data show CDR1 as SQVTM and CDR2 as ANQGSEA. V gave up 4 bases and J gave up 1 base, with 6 bases separating them. The CDR3 coding sequence is TGCAGCGTTGGGTCCGGCACAGATACGCAGTATTTT. Translation: CSVGSGTDTQYF.

The chain links TRBV19 to TRBJ2-7; possibly TRBD1 or TRBD2 for D (5 bases each). Deletions cut 6 bases from V and 3 bases from J, with 15 bases between. This CDR3 has 14 amino acids. CDR1 LNHDA and CDR2 SQIVND come from the germline V gene (reference sequence). The chain's CDR3 is CASSHGTVNYEQYF. CDR3 nucleotide sequence: TGTGCCAGTAGCCATGGGACGGTTAACTACGAGCAGTACTTC.

J is TRBJ2-1 and V is TRBV11-2; D is ambiguous. V shed 2 bases and J shed 6 bases, with 17 bases lying between them. Germline lookup yields CDR1 SGHAT and CDR2 FQNNGV. This CDR3 is built from 16 residues. CDR3 nucleotide sequence: TGTGCCAGCAGCTTAAATCGGGTTCTCCTCTTCAATGAGCAGTTCTTC. This translates into CASSLNRVLLFNEQFF.

This clonotype was seen ten or more times. The CDR3 sequence is CASREASGALRYF. CDR3 DNA: TGTGCCAGTAGGGAGGCTAGCGGGGCCCTGCGGTACTTC. The chain uses TRBV19 and TRBJ2-5; 9 bases map to TRBD2. The CDR3 extends over 13 amino acids. The V segment lost 6 bases and the J segment 13 bases; nucleotides outside the gene matches: 12. Germline loops: CDR1 LNHDA, CDR2 SQIVND (reference sequence).

Points on this clonotype: This sequence may be a read error, since a much larger clone differs from it by one base. The rearrangement joins TRBV5-1 to TRBJ2-1, with 10 nucleotides matching TRBD2. This CDR3 is 17 amino acids long. The germline gives CDR1 SGHRS, CDR2 YFSETQ. For the CDR3, the DNA is TGCGCCAGCAGCCGGGAGGGACTAGCGCGCTCCCACAATGAGCAGTTCTTC. Amino acid sequence: CASSREGLARSHNEQFF. Full variable domain (rest looked up from reference TRBV5-1 and TRBJ2-1): KAGVTQTPRYLIKTRGQQVTLSCSPISGHRSVSWYQQTPGQGLQFLFEYFSETQRNKGNFPGRFSGRQFSNSRSEMNVSTLELGDSALYLCASSREGLARSHNEQFFGPGTRLTVL.

This clonotype has ten or more counts. The rearrangement uses TRBV25-1 and TRBJ2-5, with 11 bases matching TRBD1. The germline V gene encodes CDR1 MGHDK and CDR2 SYGVNS. V was pared by 3 bases and J by 2 bases, with 5 bases of the junction left unmatched. The CDR3 loop spans 16 amino acids. CDR3 region: CASSDIRDRGQETQYF. CDR3 DNA sequence: TGTGCCAGCAGTGACATCCGGGACAGGGGGCAAGAGACCCAGTACTTC.

This clonotype was observed once. The CDR3 ends on some other residue instead of the conserved phenylalanine or tryptophan, so this is likely a read error. The chain combines TRBV20-1 with TRBJ2-2; 9 positions agree with TRBD2. The ends lost 2 bases at V and 5 bases at J; junction bases unmatched: 9. The CDR3 has 16 amino acids. Germline lookup yields CDR1 DFQATT and CDR2 SNEGSKA (reference sequence). The CDR3 sequence is CSARNPSAGGTGELFS. The CDR3 DNA sequence: TGCAGTGCTAGAAACCCCTCAGCGGGAGGAACCGGGGAGCTGTTTTCT.

The V call is TRBV7-3, the J call TRBJ2-6; perhaps TRBD2 as D (6 bases). The germline V gene encodes CDR1 SGHTA and CDR2 FQGTGA. This CDR3 contains 18 residues. Deletions cut 6 bases from V and 0 bases from J, with 18 bases between. This CDR3 reads CASRGGTARDSGANVLTF. CDR3 DNA: TGTGCCAGCAGGGGCGGGACCGCTAGAGACTCTGGGGCCAACGTCCTGACTTTC.

In this sample, this clonotype turned up a few times. The J gene is TRBJ1-4, the V gene TRBV20-1; 8 bases map to TRBD1. Germline-derived CDR1 and CDR2 are DFQATT and SNEGSKA (reference sequence). The CDR3 has 15 residues. The V gene end was trimmed by 3 bases and the J gene end by 7 bases; junction bases not matched to a gene: 10. This chain's CDR3 is CSARPRQGLSEKLFF. The CDR3 nucleotides read TGCAGTGCTAGGCCCCGACAGGGGTTGAGTGAAAAACTGTTTTTT.

In its sample, this clonotype was seen a few times. The chain combines TRBV7-8 with TRBJ2-2; 7 bases fit TRBD2. Trimming cost V 5 bases and J 4 bases; bases outside gene matches: 7. The CDR3 covers 15 residues. Germline CDR1 is SGHVS and CDR2 is FQNEAQ. The DNA of the CDR3 is TGTGCCAGCAGCGGGGAGGGCCGTAGCACCGGGGAGCTGTTTTTT. Translation gives CASSGEGRSTGELFF.

DNA for the CDR3: TGCAGTGCTAGAGCGCCAGGGAAGGGAGAGACCCAGTACTTC. Protein: CSARAPGKGETQYF. The V call is TRBV20-1, the J call TRBJ2-5, with D maybe TRBD1 (5 bases). There are 14 residues in the CDR3. Trimming left V 1 base short and J 4 bases short, with 13 bases between. In germline, CDR1 is DFQATT, CDR2 SNEGSKA (reference sequence).

The V gene is TRBV29-1, the J gene TRBJ2-5; D unclear. The germline V and J ends were trimmed by 3 bases and 5 bases, with 7 bases remaining between them. Germline lookup yields CDR1 SQVTM and CDR2 ANQGSEA. CDR3 length equals 11 residues. The CDR3 loop reads CSVDRSETQYF. The DNA for the CDR3 is TGCAGCGTTGATAGGTCCGAGACCCAGTACTTC. Using reference TRBV29-1 and TRBJ2-5 for the parts outside the CDR3, the full variable domain is SAVISQKPSRDICQRGTSLTIQCQVDSQVTMMFWYRQQPGQSLTLIATANQGSEATYESGFVIDKFPISRPNLTFSTLTVSNMSPEDSSIYLCSVDRSETQYFGPGTRLLVL.